The text below deals with one T cell receptor (beta chain). The antigen is undetermined. These data are taken from a study of shared clonotypes between healthy human individuals. Points from the study as a whole: Since donors were few, the genetic and exposure-history diversity represented was limited.

Clones were sequenced by immunoSEQ multiplex PCR, and TCRdb holds only the in-frame ones, with some missing. Of roughly 2 million clones listed, 95% were seen once; the top ten hold 0.13%. The trim removed 3 bases at V and 6 bases at J, leaving 6 bases unmatched. Germline-derived CDR1 and CDR2 are LGHNA and YSLEER. The CDR3 length is 16 residues. The chain joins TRBV4-3 to TRBJ2-1; 12 positions match TRBD2. This receptor was taken from a man aged 18 to 29 in good health. The specimen was naive CD4+ T cells sorted from blood. As to subset: CD45RA+ positively selected. For the CDR3, the DNA is TGCGCCAGCAGCCAGCGCCTAGCGGGAGGGCCCAATGAGCAGTTCTTC. It translates to CASSQRLAGGPNEQFF.